This T cell receptor beta chain emerged from a study of T cells of healthy individuals. This clonotype was detected many times. MiXCR, applied by TCRdb to the 5' RACE reads, yields one record per CDR3 protein. The table records around 53,000 distinct CDR3 sequences, roughly 14% of them present only once. The clonotype was recovered from a human donor in good health.

DNA of the CDR3: TGTGCCAGCAGCCTGGGACTAGCGGGGGGGGTGCAAGAGACCCAGTACTTC. It codes for CASSLGLAGGVQETQYF. This chain connects TRBV7-2 to TRBJ2-5; TRBD2 matches 16 bases. Trimming removed 5 bases from V and 2 bases from J; junction bases left unmatched: 5. CDR1 and CDR2 from the germline V gene are SGHTA and FQGNSA. The CDR3 runs 17 residues.